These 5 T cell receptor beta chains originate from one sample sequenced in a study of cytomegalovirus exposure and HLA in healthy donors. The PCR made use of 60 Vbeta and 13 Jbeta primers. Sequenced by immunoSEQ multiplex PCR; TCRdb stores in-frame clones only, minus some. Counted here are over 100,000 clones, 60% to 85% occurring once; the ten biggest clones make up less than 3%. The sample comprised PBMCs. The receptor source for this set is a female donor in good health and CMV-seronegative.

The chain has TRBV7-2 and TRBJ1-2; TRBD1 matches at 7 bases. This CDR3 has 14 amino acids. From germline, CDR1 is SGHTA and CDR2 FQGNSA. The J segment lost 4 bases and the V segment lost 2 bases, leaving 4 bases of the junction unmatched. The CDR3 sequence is CASSLRRDSYGYTF. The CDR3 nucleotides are TGTGCCAGCAGCTTACGACGGGACAGCTATGGCTACACCTTC.

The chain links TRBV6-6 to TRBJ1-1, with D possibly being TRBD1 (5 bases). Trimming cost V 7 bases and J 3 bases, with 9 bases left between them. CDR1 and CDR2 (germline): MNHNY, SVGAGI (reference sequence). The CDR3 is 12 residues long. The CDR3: CASTRRDTEAFF. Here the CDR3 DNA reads TGTGCCAGCACTCGCAGGGACACTGAAGCTTTCTTT.

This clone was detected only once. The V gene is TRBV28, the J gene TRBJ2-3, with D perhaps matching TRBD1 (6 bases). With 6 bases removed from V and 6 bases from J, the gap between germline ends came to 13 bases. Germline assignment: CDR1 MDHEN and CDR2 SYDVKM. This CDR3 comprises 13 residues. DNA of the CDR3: TGTGCCAGCAGAACCGGGACACCGGATACGCAGTATTTT. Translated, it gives CASRTGTPDTQYF.

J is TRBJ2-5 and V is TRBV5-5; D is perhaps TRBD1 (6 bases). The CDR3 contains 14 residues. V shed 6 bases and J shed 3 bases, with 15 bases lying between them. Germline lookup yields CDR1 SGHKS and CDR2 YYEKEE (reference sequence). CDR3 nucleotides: TGTGCCAGCACCTACCAGGCAGGGGAAGAGACCCAGTACTTC. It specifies CASTYQAGEETQYF.

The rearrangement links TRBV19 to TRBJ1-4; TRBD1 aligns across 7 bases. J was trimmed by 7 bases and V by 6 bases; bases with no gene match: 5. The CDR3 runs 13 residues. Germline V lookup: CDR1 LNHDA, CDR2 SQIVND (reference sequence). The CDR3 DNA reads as TGTGCCAGTAGAGCCAGGGGGTCTGAAAAACTGTTTTTT. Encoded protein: CASRARGSEKLFF.